This TCR beta chain was sequenced during a study of blood T cells in healthy people across ages. Together with a sample-barcoded 5' primer, a J-beta primer mix was included in a second PCR lasting roughly 6 to 12 cycles. TCRdb called the 5' RACE reads again in MiXCR, with one record for every CDR3 protein. The repertoire holds about 640,000 distinct CDR3 sequences, with 58% as singletons. Trimming cost V 3 bases and J 2 bases; bases outside gene matches: 0. This CDR3 comprises 14 residues. Germline lookup yields CDR1 DFQATT and CDR2 SNEGSKA (reference sequence). The specimen was blood. The rearrangement joins TRBV20-1 to TRBJ2-1, with 11 nucleotides matching TRBD2. The clonotype comes from a man aged 55 to 69 in good health. This CDR3 reads CSARGLAAYNEQFF. CDR3 DNA sequence: TGCAGTGCTAGGGGACTAGCGGCCTACAATGAGCAGTTCTTC.